This TCR beta chain was sequenced during a study of cytotoxic CD8 clonotypes in ibrutinib-treated CLL. Study results and caveats: Clonality at baseline surpassed age-matched healthy donors and tracked circulating CD8+ T-cell counts.

This CDR3 has 15 amino acids. Germline V CDR1 and CDR2: SGHRS, YFSETQ. Between the trimmed V and J ends, which lost 4 bases and 2 bases, there was a span of 13 bases. About this clone: Its matching antigen is unknown.

This table comes from immunoSEQ multiplex PCR, and its TCRdb copy is limited to in-frame clones, with some not included. Of approximately 15,000 clones in the sample, 81% were seen once. This sequence was found in a human donor with chronic lymphocytic leukemia. Sequencing used PBMCs, obtained before ibrutinib treatment. The rearrangement joins TRBV5-1 to TRBJ2-1; D is ambiguous. CDR3 region: CASSLLGEPYNEQFF. CDR3 bases: TGCGCCAGCAGCCTTCTTGGAGAGCCCTACAATGAGCAGTTCTTC.